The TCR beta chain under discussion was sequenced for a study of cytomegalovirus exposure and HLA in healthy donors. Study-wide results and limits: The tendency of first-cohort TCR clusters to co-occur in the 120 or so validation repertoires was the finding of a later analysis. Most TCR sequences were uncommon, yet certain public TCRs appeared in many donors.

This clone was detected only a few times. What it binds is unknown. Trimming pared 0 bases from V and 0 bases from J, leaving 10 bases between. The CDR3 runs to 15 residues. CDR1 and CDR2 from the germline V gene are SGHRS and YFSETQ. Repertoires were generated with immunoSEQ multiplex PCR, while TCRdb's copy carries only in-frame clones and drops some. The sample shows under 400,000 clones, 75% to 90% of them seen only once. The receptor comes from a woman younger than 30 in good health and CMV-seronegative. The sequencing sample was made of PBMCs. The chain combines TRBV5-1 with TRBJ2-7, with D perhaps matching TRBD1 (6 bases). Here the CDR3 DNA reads TGCGCCAGCAGCTTGGAAGTGACAGGCTCCTACGAGCAGTACTTC. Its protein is CASSLEVTGSYEQYF.